The clone carrying this T cell receptor (beta chain) came up once. What it binds is unknown. V was pared by 1 base and J by 4 bases, with 8 bases between. The CDR3 runs 15 residues. Germline V CDR1 and CDR2: MGHRA, YSYEKL. The PCR made use of 60 Vbeta and 13 Jbeta primers. Assay: immunoSEQ multiplex PCR; the TCRdb copy retains only in-frame clones and omits some. Of about 200,000 clones listed, around 79% were seen once; the top ten hold approximately 1.5%. The sample comes from a study of cytomegalovirus exposure and HLA in healthy donors. Findings of the study overall: Earlier findings revealed that most TCR beta V segments proved productive either about 87% or about 30% of the time.

Specimen: PBMCs. This TCR derives from a girl between 10 and 17 years old in good health and CMV-seropositive. This chain uses TRBV4-1 with TRBJ1-6; D is unresolved. Here the CDR3 reads CASSQARQYNSPLHF. For the CDR3, the DNA is TGCGCCAGCAGCCAAGCTCGACAATATAATTCACCCCTCCACTTT.